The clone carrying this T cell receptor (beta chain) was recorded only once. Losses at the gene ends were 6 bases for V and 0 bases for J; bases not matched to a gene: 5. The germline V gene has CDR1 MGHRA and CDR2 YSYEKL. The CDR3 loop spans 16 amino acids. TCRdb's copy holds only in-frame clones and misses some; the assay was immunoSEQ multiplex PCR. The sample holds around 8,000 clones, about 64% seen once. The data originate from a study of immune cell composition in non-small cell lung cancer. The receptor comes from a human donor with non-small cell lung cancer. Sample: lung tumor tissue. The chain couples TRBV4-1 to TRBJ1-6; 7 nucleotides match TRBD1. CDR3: CASRDRISSYNSPLHF. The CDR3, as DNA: TGCGCCAGCAGGGACAGGATCAGCTCCTATAATTCACCCCTCCACTTT.